The sequence of this T cell receptor (beta chain) was determined in a study of identical twins. CDR1 and CDR2 from the germline V gene are LNHNV and YYDKDF (reference sequence). CDR3 length equals 16 residues. The J segment lost 2 bases and the V segment lost 6 bases, leaving 7 bases of the junction unmatched. From the 5' RACE reads, TCRdb called clonotypes with MiXCR, one entry per CDR3 protein. This table has roughly 720,000 distinct CDR3 sequences, 15% to 20% appearing once. Only a few counts were recorded for this clonotype. The same data also went into a second study, on T cells expressing NK-cell markers. Per that paper: CD8+ T cells in roughly six donors included dominant NKG2C+ clonotypes at 1.0-7.0%.

The chain couples TRBV15 to TRBJ2-1; TRBD2 aligns across 10 bases. The receptor's source is a woman under 30 in good health. The sequenced material came from PBMCs. Here the CDR3 DNA reads TGTGCCACCAGTATCGGACTAGCGGACCCCTACAATGAGCAGTTCTTC. Its protein product is CATSIGLADPYNEQFF.